A single sample gave rise to the 21 T cell receptor beta chains below, sequenced in a study of patients and donors after allogeneic stem cell transplantation. MiXCR was run by TCRdb on the RT-PCR reads, yielding one entry per CDR3 protein. Seen here are about 400,000 distinct CDR3 sequences, 15% to 20% observed once, and the top ten hold 7.2%. Sequenced: blood, either unsorted or a sorted T cell fraction (not recorded which). These receptors all come from a human donor who was either an allogeneic HSCT recipient or a stem cell or donor lymphocyte infusion donor (not recorded which). It is not recorded whose cells these are; they may come from a transplant donor.

The chain joins TRBV9 to TRBJ1-1; D is possibly TRBD1 (6 bases). This CDR3 has 16 residues. V was shortened by 0 bases and J by 5 bases, with 17 bases between the two germline ends. Germline CDR1 is SGDLS and CDR2 is YYNGEE. The CDR3 here is CASSVEGGRRGTEAFF. The DNA for the CDR3 is TGTGCCAGCAGCGTAGAAGGGGGAAGAAGAGGGACTGAAGCTTTCTTT.

This clonotype was counted a few times. This chain connects TRBV19 to TRBJ2-7; TRBD1 agrees at 7 bases. Germline V gene data show CDR1 as LNHDA and CDR2 as SQIVND (reference sequence). V shed 6 bases, J shed 1 base, and the junction held 9 bases outside the gene matches. The CDR3 sequence is 15 residues long. Here the CDR3 DNA reads TGTGCCAGTAGCACCGGGACAGTCTTATCCTACGAGCAGTACTTC. Protein: CASSTGTVLSYEQYF.

This clonotype was observed a handful of times. CDR3 in amino acids: CASSRAWVETQYF. CDR3 sequence (DNA): TGTGCCAGCAGCCGGGCGTGGGTGGAGACCCAGTACTTC. This chain connects TRBV2 to TRBJ2-5; no definite D call. The V end was cut by 6 bases, the J end by 5 bases, with 13 bases between. The CDR3 extends over 13 amino acids. The germline gives CDR1 SNHLY, CDR2 FYNNEI.

In its sample, this clonotype was seen a few times. The chain is built from TRBV7-3 and TRBJ1-2; D perhaps matches TRBD1 (6 bases). Deletions cut 5 bases from V and 6 bases from J, with 16 bases between. Germline loops: CDR1 SGHTA, CDR2 FQGTGA. This CDR3 region has 14 residues. The CDR3 sequence: CASSPSGDINGYTF. Written as DNA, the CDR3 is TGTGCCAGCAGCCCCTCAGGGGACATTAATGGCTACACCTTC.

In this sample, this clonotype turned up a few times. This chain joins TRBV6-1 and TRBJ1-5; no definite D call. The germline V gene has CDR1 MNHNS and CDR2 SASEGT. The CDR3 spans 11 residues. Trimming took off 2 bases at V and 10 bases at J, with 6 bases between the two ends. The CDR3 spells CASSEYVPQHF. CDR3 DNA sequence: TGTGCCAGCAGTGAATATGTACCCCAGCATTTT.

This clonotype was found a few times. The CDR3 bases are TGTGCCAGCAGTCCGCTAGCGTTCACCTACAATGAGCAGTTCTTC. It translates to CASSPLAFTYNEQFF. The J gene is TRBJ2-1, the V gene TRBV6-2 or TRBV6-3; D is possibly TRBD2 (6 bases). V was cut by 5 bases and J by 2 bases, with 13 bases left in between. This CDR3 has 15 residues. CDR1 and CDR2 (germline): MNHEY, SVGEGT.

V usage is TRBV9 and J usage is TRBJ1-6; TRBD1 might be the D (5 bases). V was trimmed by 3 bases and J by 7 bases, leaving 14 bases between them. This CDR3 contains 15 residues. Per the germline V gene, CDR1 is SGDLS and CDR2 is YYNGEE. The CDR3 spells CASSGTLNPNSPLHF. CDR3 nucleotide sequence: TGTGCCAGCAGCGGGACACTGAACCCAAATTCACCCCTCCACTTT.

The V call is TRBV27, the J call TRBJ2-1, with D tentatively TRBD1 (6 bases). Germline CDR1 reads MNHEY; CDR2 reads SMNVEV (reference sequence). Trimming stripped 5 bases from V and 2 bases from J, with 16 bases between. The CDR3 sequence is 16 residues long. The CDR3: CASSATGLAPYNEQFF. The DNA for the CDR3 is TGTGCCAGCAGTGCCACAGGGTTGGCCCCCTACAATGAGCAGTTCTTC.

This clonotype was detected many times. The chain joins TRBV6-1 to TRBJ1-6, with D unresolved. The CDR3 extends over 13 amino acids. Germline CDR1 reads MNHNS; CDR2 reads SASEGT. The V end was cut by 5 bases, the J end by 4 bases, with 6 bases between. The CDR3 nucleotides are TGTGCCAGCAGTCTGGCTTATAATTCACCCCTCCACTTT. The encoded protein is CASSLAYNSPLHF.

The chain is built from TRBV29-1 and TRBJ1-4, with D unclear. Germline V gene data show CDR1 as SQVTM and CDR2 as ANQGSEA. Trimming took off 6 bases at V and 5 bases at J, with 13 bases between the two ends. The CDR3 covers 13 residues. The CDR3 DNA follows: TGCAGCGTCTCCACGAGCCCAAATGAAAAACTGTTTTTT. Encoded protein: CSVSTSPNEKLFF.

This clonotype was picked up a small number of times. CDR3 in amino acids: CASSQEGRAGNTIYF. The CDR3 DNA reads as TGTGCCAGCAGCCAAGAGGGCAGAGCTGGAAACACCATATATTTT. This chain connects TRBV3-1 to TRBJ1-3, with D unclear. Germline V lookup: CDR1 LGHDT, CDR2 YNNKEL (reference sequence). V was pared by 0 bases and J by 2 bases, with 8 bases between. This CDR3 has 15 residues.

This clonotype occurred many times. V is TRBV4-3 and J is TRBJ2-2; no firm D call. Trimming cost V 4 bases and J 6 bases, with 21 bases left between them. CDR1 is LGHNA and CDR2 is YSLEER in the germline V gene. The CDR3 runs 17 residues. CDR3 DNA: TGCGCCAGCAGCCGAAAATCCACTGGGCCAGGTCCCGGGGAGCTGTTTTTT. Amino acid sequence: CASSRKSTGPGPGELFF.

The chain employs TRBV2 and TRBJ2-7; D gene ambiguous. The CDR3 is made up of 12 amino acids. CDR1 and CDR2 from the germline V gene are SNHLY and FYNNEI. The V end was cut by 5 bases, the J end by 6 bases, with 11 bases between. The CDR3 region has the DNA TGTGCCAGCAGTCCCGGGTTTCTCGAGCAGTACTTC. Residues: CASSPGFLEQYF.

This clonotype was seen many times. V and J are TRBV20-1 and TRBJ2-3, with 8 bases matching TRBD2. The CDR3 length is 13 residues. Germline-derived CDR1 and CDR2 are DFQATT and SNEGSKA (reference sequence). Trimming at V came to 6 bases and at J to 6 bases, leaving 8 bases not matched to a gene. In nucleotides, the CDR3 is TGCAGTGCCCGAGCGGGAGATGTTGATACGCAGTATTTT. Its protein product is CSARAGDVDTQYF.

This clonotype was detected only a few times. The rearrangement links TRBV2 to TRBJ1-2; the D gene is possibly TRBD1 (6 bases). Germline lookup yields CDR1 SNHLY and CDR2 FYNNEI. The CDR3 loop spans 13 amino acids. Trimming pared 6 bases from V and 0 bases from J, leaving 8 bases between. This chain's CDR3 is CASRGDTNYGYTF. In DNA, the CDR3 is TGTGCCAGCAGGGGGGACACTAACTATGGCTACACCTTC.

This clonotype was detected only a few times. The chain combines TRBV15 with TRBJ2-1; 8 nucleotides line up with TRBD1. This CDR3 comprises 20 residues. Trimming took 0 bases from V and 1 from J; bases not matched to a gene: 14. Germline V lookup: CDR1 LNHNV, CDR2 YYDKDF (reference sequence). CDR3 amino acids: CATSREAGGHNIRSYNEQFF. CDR3 nucleotide sequence: TGTGCCACCAGCAGAGAGGCAGGGGGCCACAATATAAGGTCCTACAATGAGCAGTTCTTC.

The genes are TRBV4-2 and TRBJ1-5, with TRBD1 as a possible D gene (6 bases). Per the germline V gene, CDR1 is LGHNA and CDR2 is YNFKEQ. The CDR3 is 16 residues long. The V end was cut by 0 bases, the J end by 5 bases, with 14 bases between. CDR3 bases: TGTGCCAGCAGCCAAGATCGCGGGGGGCTTGATCAGCCCCAGCATTTT. It is translated as CASSQDRGGLDQPQHF.

This clonotype has at least ten counts. The chain combines TRBV4-3 with TRBJ2-2; D gene uncertain. This CDR3 is 13 amino acids long. V was pared by 4 bases and J by 2 bases, with 5 bases between. The V gene's germline CDR1 is LGHNA and CDR2 YSLEER. The CDR3 loop reads CASSLINTGELFF. The CDR3 DNA reads TGCGCCAGCAGCCTTATAAACACCGGGGAGCTGTTTTTT.

In the case of this clonotype: At one end, the junction sequence differs from germline, possibly due to a read error. V usage is TRBV18 and J usage is TRBJ1-5; D is unclear. This CDR3 has 15 residues. Germline V gene data show CDR1 as KGHSH and CDR2 as LQKENI. CDR3 sequence: CASSPRSNSNQPKHF. The CDR3 DNA reads TGTGCCAGCTCACCACGATCCAACAGCAATCAGCCCAAGCATTTT.

This clonotype appeared a few times. The chain is built from TRBV9 and TRBJ2-1; 7 bases fit TRBD2. The length of the CDR3 is 16 residues. Germline-derived CDR1 and CDR2 are SGDLS and YYNGEE. V lost 3 bases and J lost 5; bases outside the gene matches: 11. CDR3 amino acids: CASSEARASGHNEQFF. The CDR3 DNA reads TGTGCCAGCAGCGAGGCCCGGGCTAGCGGACACAATGAGCAGTTCTTC. Full variable domain (remainder filled in from reference TRBV9 and TRBJ2-1): DSGVTQTPKHLITATGQRVTLRCSPRSGDLSVYWYQQSLDQGLQFLIQYYNGEERAKGNILERFSAQQFPDLHSELNLSSLELGDSALYFCASSEARASGHNEQFFGPGTRLTVL.

This clonotype was counted between two and nine times. The V and J genes are TRBV6-1 and TRBJ1-2, with TRBD1 identical over 7 bases. The V segment lost 5 bases and the J segment 3 bases; nucleotides outside the gene matches: 12. The CDR3 loop spans 16 amino acids. Germline assignment: CDR1 MNHNS and CDR2 SASEGT. CDR3 sequence reads: CASSLVGQEVDYGYTF. The CDR3 nucleotides are TGTGCCAGCAGTCTTGTTGGACAGGAGGTAGACTATGGCTACACCTTC.